These T cell receptor beta chains were read from a single sample in a study of blood T cell repertoires in COVID-19. Some clones are missing from TCRdb's copy, which holds only in-frame ones; the method was immunoSEQ multiplex PCR. The data show roughly 280,000 clones, 87% seen once. Sequenced input: peripheral blood. The receptors stem from a woman aged 45-65 years who had recovered from COVID-19. Each CDR3 is given with its conserved first and last residue. Fields, in order: D gene, V gene, J gene, clone size, CDR3 protein, CDR3 DNA. A D gene is named only where the DNA matches it firmly. Size values are once, few and many counts, or a class for expanded clones, and some rows have none.

TRBD1	TRBV29-1	TRBJ1-1	-	CSVLQGLRTEAFF	TGCAGCGTTTTACAGGGGTTAAGGACTGAAGCTTTCTTT
TRBD1	TRBV12-5	TRBJ1-5	-	CASGGTEGRQPQHF	TGTGCTAGTGGCGGGACAGAAGGGCGGCAGCCCCAGCATTTT
-	TRBV18	TRBJ1-5	-	CASSPNLSNQPQHF	TGTGCCAGCTCACCAAATCTAAGCAATCAGCCCCAGCATTTT
TRBD1	TRBV10-3	TRBJ1-1	-	CATITGGSSEAFF	TGTGCCACCATTACAGGGGGCTCGTCTGAAGCTTTCTTT
-	TRBV27	TRBJ1-2	-	CASSSGLNYGYTF	TGTGCCAGCAGTTCAGGGTTAAACTATGGCTACACCTTC
-	TRBV7-2	TRBJ2-7	-	CASSFTGSYEQYF	TGTGCCAGCAGCTTCACAGGATCCTACGAGCAGTACTTC
-	TRBV5-6	TRBJ2-4	-	CASSLLSVKNIQYF	TGTGCCAGCAGCTTGTTAAGCGTAAAAAACATTCAGTACTTC
-	TRBV7-2	TRBJ1-1	-	CASSLRDSRAFF	TGTGCCAGCAGCTTACGCGACAGTCGGGCTTTCTTT
-	TRBV28	TRBJ2-6	-	CASSLWGAGVHLSGANVLTF	TGTGCCAGCAGTTTATGGGGGGCGGGGGTACACCTCTCTGGGGCCAACGTCCTGACTTTC
TRBD1	TRBV6-5	TRBJ2-7	-	CASSFDQRTGLDEQYF	TGTGCCAGCAGTTTCGACCAGAGGACAGGGTTGGACGAGCAGTACTTC
TRBD2	TRBV5-1	TRBJ2-3	-	CASSLGLAESTDTQYF	TGCGCCAGCAGCTTGGGACTAGCGGAGAGCACAGATACGCAGTATTTT
TRBD1	TRBV6-5	TRBJ1-5	-	CASSTGQDNQPQHF	TGTGCCAGCAGTACAGGACAGGACAATCAGCCCCAGCATTTT
-	TRBV10-3	TRBJ2-5	-	CAISESTQGETQYF	TGTGCCATCAGTGAGTCGACTCAGGGTGAGACCCAGTACTTC
TRBD1	TRBV19	TRBJ1-5	-	CASRRGRDRGNQPQHF	TGTGCCAGTAGGCGCGGGCGGGACAGAGGCAATCAGCCCCAGCATTTT
-	TRBV25-1	TRBJ2-1	-	CASQHLTGEQFF	TGTGCCAGCCAACATTTGACCGGGGAGCAGTTCTTC
TRBD2	TRBV25-1	TRBJ2-5	-	CASSEFGGGAIGKTQYF	TGTGCCAGCAGTGAATTCGGCGGGGGGGCGATCGGAAAGACCCAGTACTTC
-	TRBV21-1	TRBJ2-3	-	CASSKLAGMEVDTQYF	TGTGCCAGCAGCAAACTAGCGGGGATGGAGGTAGATACGCAGTATTTT
TRBD2	TRBV2	TRBJ2-7	few	CASLVERDSYEQYF	TGTGCCAGCCTCGTCGAGCGGGACTCCTACGAGCAGTACTTC
TRBD1	TRBV10-3	TRBJ1-6	once	CAISESFRWSTGAGGVTYNSPLHF	TGTGCCATCAGTGAGTCGTTCCGGTGGAGTACAGGGGCCGGAGGGGTCACCTATAATTCACCCCTCCACTTT
TRBD1	TRBV19	TRBJ1-2	-	CASSTRDSSYGYTF	TGTGCCAGTAGTACTCGGGACAGTTCCTATGGCTACACCTTC
-	TRBV7-2	TRBJ1-2	-	CASSLDRRRGYTF	TGTGCCAGCAGCTTAGACAGAAGGCGCGGCTACACCTTC
TRBD1	TRBV6-2/TRBV6-3	TRBJ2-1	-	CASSYRGTGIYDEQFF	TGTGCCAGCAGTTACCGTGGGACAGGGATCTATGATGAGCAGTTCTTC
-	TRBV7-2	TRBJ1-1	-	CASSSYNTEAFF	TGTGCCAGCAGCTCCTACAACACTGAAGCTTTCTTT
-	TRBV11-2	TRBJ2-7	-	CASSFREEGYEQYF	TGTGCCAGCAGCTTCCGGGAAGAGGGCTACGAGCAGTACTTC
-	TRBV6-1	TRBJ1-3	-	CASSDLGNTIYF	TGTGCCAGCAGTGACCTTGGAAACACCATATATTTT
TRBD2	TRBV7-2	TRBJ2-3	once	CASRRGASTDTQYF	TGTGCCAGCAGGCGGGGGGCTAGCACAGATACGCAGTATTTT
-	TRBV28	TRBJ1-1	-	CASSLRGYTEAFF	TGTGCCAGCAGTTTAAGGGGGTACACTGAAGCTTTCTTT
TRBD1	TRBV4-3	TRBJ2-5	-	CASGRGHQETQYF	TGCGCCAGCGGCAGGGGGCATCAAGAGACCCAGTACTTC
-	TRBV6-5	TRBJ2-1	once	CASTRAYNEQFF	TGTGCCAGCACCCGGGCCTACAATGAGCAGTTCTTC
-	TRBV2	TRBJ2-1	-	CASSAAGGSYNEQFF	TGTGCCAGCAGTGCTGCGGGTGGGTCCTACAATGAGCAGTTCTTC
-	TRBV5-1	TRBJ2-4	-	CASSLGGLAKNIQYF	TGCGCCAGCAGCTTGGGGGGGCTAGCCAAAAACATTCAGTACTTC
-	TRBV6-5	TRBJ2-7	-	CASSPPGYEQYF	TGTGCCAGCAGTCCACCCGGCTACGAGCAGTACTTC
-	TRBV4-2	TRBJ1-6	-	CASSQYRTGKNSPLHF	TGTGCCAGCAGCCAATACCGGACGGGAAAAAATTCACCCCTCCACTTT
TRBD1	TRBV19	TRBJ1-2	-	CATKTGGVYGYTF	TGTGCCACCAAGACAGGGGGCGTCTATGGCTACACCTTC
TRBD2	TRBV7-2	TRBJ2-3	-	CASSPRLAGLPDTQYF	TGTGCCAGCAGCCCTAGGTTAGCGGGCCTGCCAGATACGCAGTATTTT
TRBD1	TRBV7-9	TRBJ1-1	-	CASRSEWDRWTEAFF	TGTGCCAGCAGGTCTGAATGGGACAGGTGGACAGAAGCTTTCTTT
-	TRBV7-2	TRBJ2-1	-	CASSLSRVGYNEQFF	TGTGCCAGCAGCTTAAGCAGGGTGGGGTACAATGAGCAGTTCTTC
-	TRBV14	TRBJ2-5	-	CASSQPWGEETQYF	TGTGCCAGCAGCCAGCCGTGGGGAGAAGAGACCCAGTACTTC
-	TRBV7-2	TRBJ2-4	-	CASSLGGAKNIQYF	TGTGCCAGCAGCCTCGGGGGAGCCAAAAACATTCAGTACTTC
TRBD2	TRBV5-1	TRBJ2-5	-	CASSLGSTLADQETQYF	TGCGCCAGCAGCTTGGGGTCCACTCTAGCGGACCAAGAGACCCAGTACTTC
TRBD1	TRBV9	TRBJ1-2	many	CASSGPGTVYGYTF	TGTGCCAGCAGCGGCCCCGGGACAGTCTATGGCTACACCTTC
-	TRBV6-5	TRBJ1-5	-	CASSYRENQPQHF	TGTGCCAGCAGTTACAGGGAGAATCAGCCCCAGCATTTT
-	TRBV29-1	TRBJ1-2	-	CSGRQVGYGYTF	TGCAGCGGACGACAGGTTGGCTATGGCTACACCTTC
TRBD2	TRBV25-1	TRBJ2-7	-	CASSAEGTSGSYEQYF	TGTGCCAGCAGTGCTGAGGGGACTAGCGGGAGTTACGAGCAGTACTTC
TRBD1	TRBV6-2/TRBV6-3	TRBJ2-3	-	CASSKQGGRTDTQYF	TGTGCCAGCAGTAAACAGGGGGGTCGGACAGATACGCAGTATTTT
-	TRBV30	TRBJ2-1	-	CAWSQRGSSYNEQFF	TGTGCCTGGAGTCAAAGGGGGAGCTCCTACAATGAGCAGTTCTTC
-	TRBV5-4	TRBJ1-6	-	CASSQRRGNSPLHF	TGTGCCAGCAGCCAACGAAGAGGGAATTCACCCCTCCACTTT
-	TRBV7-9	TRBJ2-5	-	CASSQRATGSQETQYF	TGTGCCAGCAGCCAGCGGGCGACAGGGTCACAAGAGACCCAGTACTTC
TRBD1	TRBV4-1	TRBJ1-5	few	CASSQDRTGGPNSNQPQHF	TGCGCCAGCAGCCAAGATCGGACAGGGGGCCCTAATAGCAATCAGCCCCAGCATTTT
-	TRBV19	TRBJ1-6	-	CASSISVIPNSPLHF	TGTGCCAGTAGTATAAGCGTGATCCCTAATTCACCCCTCCACTTT
-	TRBV11-2	TRBJ2-7	-	CASSARRIYEQYF	TGTGCCAGCAGCGCGCGGCGAATTTACGAGCAGTACTTC
-	TRBV12-3/TRBV12-4	TRBJ1-5	-	CASSISSNQPQHF	TGTGCCAGCAGTATCAGTAGCAATCAGCCCCAGCATTTT
-	TRBV9	TRBJ2-2	-	CASSSAGELFF	TGTGCCAGCAGCTCAGCCGGGGAGCTGTTTTTT
-	TRBV10-3	TRBJ2-7	-	CAISDYQDRRSSYEQYF	TGTGCCATCAGTGACTATCAAGACAGGCGCAGCTCCTACGAGCAGTACTTC
-	TRBV4-3	TRBJ2-1	-	CASSQDNQIRGNEQFF	TGCGCCAGCAGCCAAGATAATCAGATAAGAGGGAATGAGCAGTTCTTC
-	TRBV6-2/TRBV6-3	TRBJ1-1	once	CASSYGGVNTEAFF	TGTGCCAGCAGTTACGGGGGCGTAAACACTGAAGCTTTCTTT
TRBD2	TRBV19	TRBJ2-3	-	CASSVLAGGTDTQYF	TGTGCCAGTAGTGTCCTAGCGGGAGGCACAGATACGCAGTATTTT
-	TRBV9	TRBJ1-2	-	CASSVAPLDRNYGYTF	TGTGCCAGCAGCGTAGCCCCCCTAGACAGAAACTATGGCTACACCTTC
TRBD1	TRBV3-1/TRBV3-2	TRBJ1-2	once	CASSQEPSGGPYGYTF	TGTGCCAGCAGCCAAGAACCCTCAGGGGGTCCCTATGGCTACACCTTC
-	TRBV19	TRBJ2-7	-	CASSIILEDGEQYF	TGTGCCAGTAGTATTATCTTGGAGGACGGCGAGCAGTACTTC